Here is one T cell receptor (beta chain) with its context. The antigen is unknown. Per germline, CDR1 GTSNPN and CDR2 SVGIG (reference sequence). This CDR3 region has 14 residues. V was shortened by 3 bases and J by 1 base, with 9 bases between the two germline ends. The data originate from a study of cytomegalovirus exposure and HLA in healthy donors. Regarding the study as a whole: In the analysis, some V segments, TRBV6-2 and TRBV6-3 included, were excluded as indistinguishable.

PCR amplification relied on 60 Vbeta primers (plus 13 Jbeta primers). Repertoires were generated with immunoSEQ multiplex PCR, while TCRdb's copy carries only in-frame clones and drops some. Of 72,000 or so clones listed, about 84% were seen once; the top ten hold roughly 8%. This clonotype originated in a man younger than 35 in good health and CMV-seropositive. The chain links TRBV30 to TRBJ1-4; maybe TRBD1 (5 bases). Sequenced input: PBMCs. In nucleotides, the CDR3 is TGTGCCTGGAGCTCCGGGGGAACTAATGAAAAACTGTTTTTT. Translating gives CAWSSGGTNEKLFF.